Below are 12 T cell receptor beta chains sequenced from a single sample in a study of T-cell memory formation after mild COVID-19. A single record per CDR3 protein comes from TCRdb applying MiXCR to the 5' RACE reads. The repertoire holds more than 300,000 distinct CDR3 sequences, about 13% seen once, with 21% in the top ten. The sequencing input was PBMCs or a T cell subset sorted from them (not recorded which). The receptors were sampled from a man between 18 and 35 years old who had mild COVID-19 (a few samples of this study predate the infection). Cell type and time point are not known.

The rearrangement joins TRBV7-9 to TRBJ2-7, with a tentative D call TRBD1 (7 bases). V lost 5 bases to trimming and J lost 3 bases, with 14 bases between them. This CDR3 has 14 residues. The germline gives CDR1 SEHNR, CDR2 FQNEAQ (reference sequence). CDR3 protein: CASSTAGQNYEQYV. CDR3 DNA sequence: TGTGCCAGCAGCACCGCGGGACAGAACTACGAGCAGTACGTC.

This clonotype was seen ten or more times. J is TRBJ2-3 and V is TRBV12-3 or TRBV12-4; 10 bases are shared with TRBD2. The length of the CDR3 is 12 residues. J gave up 13 bases and V 3 bases, and 4 bases lay outside the gene matches. The chain's CDR3 is CASSFGLAVEYF. CDR3 in DNA: TGTGCCAGCAGTTTCGGACTAGCGGTAGAGTATTTT.

CDR3 coding DNA: TGCAGTGCTAGAAAGGGGGACTATGGCTACACCTTC. Protein: CSARKGDYGYTF. The chain has TRBV20-1 and TRBJ1-2; a weak D match, TRBD1 (6 bases). The germline V and J ends were trimmed by 2 bases and 3 bases, with 7 bases remaining between them. Germline CDR1 DFQATT, CDR2 SNEGSKA (reference sequence). The CDR3 runs to 12 residues.

J is TRBJ1-4 and V is TRBV7-2, with no clear D. Per the germline V gene, CDR1 is SGHTA and CDR2 is FQGNSA. V was clipped by 2 bases and J by 4 bases, with 8 bases between them. The CDR3 consists of 14 residues. CDR3 residues: CASSLRRNNEKLFF. In nucleotides, the CDR3 is TGTGCCAGCAGCTTACGGAGAAATAATGAAAAACTGTTTTTT.

This clonotype occurred a few times. The chain is built from TRBV7-9 and TRBJ1-2; no reliable D call. CDR1 and CDR2 (germline): SEHNR, FQNEAQ (reference sequence). The CDR3 spans 15 residues. V was pared by 2 bases and J by 2 bases, with 12 bases between. The DNA for the CDR3 is TGTGCCAGCAGCTTATTTCCCTTTTGGAACTATGGCTACACCTTC. Translated, it gives CASSLFPFWNYGYTF.

This clonotype showed up just a few times. The rearrangement links TRBV3-1 to TRBJ2-7, with 9 bases fitting TRBD1. Trimming at V came to 2 bases and at J to 2 bases, leaving 1 base not matched to a gene. In germline, CDR1 is LGHDT, CDR2 YNNKEL (reference sequence). This CDR3 region has 14 residues. In DNA form, the CDR3 reads TGTGCCAGCAGCCAAACAGGGGGCGCCTACGAGCAGTACTTC. This codes for CASSQTGGAYEQYF.

This chain connects TRBV2 to TRBJ2-1; D remains ambiguous. Trimming removed 6 bases from V and 0 bases from J, with 15 bases in between. CDR3 length: 16 amino acids. CDR1 is SNHLY, CDR2 FYNNEI, per germline. CDR3 DNA: TGTGCCAGCAGCCCCGGTTGGCGGAGCTCCTACAATGAGCAGTTCTTC. Translating it yields CASSPGWRSSYNEQFF. The full variable domain, its missing parts supplied by reference TRBV2 and TRBJ2-1, is EPEVTQTPSHQVTQMGQEVILRCVPISNHLYFYWYRQILGQKVEFLVSFYNNEISEKSEIFDDQFSVERPDGSNFTLKIRSTKLEDSAMYFCASSPGWRSSYNEQFFGPGTRLTVL.

The chain recombines TRBV20-1 with TRBJ2-3, with D hard to call. The CDR3 loop spans 14 amino acids. CDR1 DFQATT and CDR2 SNEGSKA come from the germline V gene (reference sequence). CDR3 in amino acids: CRGLWDRFPDTQYF. The DNA for the CDR3 is TGCAGGGGCTTATGGGATCGGTTCCCAGATACGCAGTATTTT.

This rearrangement joins TRBV5-1 to TRBJ2-7; TRBD1 is a possible D gene (5 bases). The CDR3 consists of 15 residues. From germline, CDR1 is SGHRS and CDR2 YFSETQ. Trimming took off 0 bases at V and 6 bases at J, with 16 bases between the two ends. The CDR3 nucleotides read TGCGCCAGCAGCTTGGCCGGCTACGGTAGGGGCGAGCAGTACTTC. Protein product: CASSLAGYGRGEQYF.

This clonotype was seen only a few times. The chain is built from TRBV5-1 and TRBJ1-1, with D unresolved. CDR3 length equals 13 residues. CDR1 is SGHRS and CDR2 is YFSETQ in the germline V gene. V was trimmed by 6 bases and J by 2 bases, leaving 11 bases between them. CDR3 sequence (DNA): TGCGCCAGCACCCTACGGCCCAACACTGAAGCTTTCTTT. It specifies CASTLRPNTEAFF.

The chain links TRBV19 to TRBJ2-1; possibly TRBD1 for D (6 bases). The V and J ends lost 1 base and 2 bases respectively, with 6 bases between them. Germline values: CDR1 LNHDA, CDR2 SQIVND (reference sequence). The CDR3 spans 14 residues. This chain's CDR3 is CASSIGQAYNEQFF. The CDR3 DNA follows: TGTGCCAGTAGTATAGGACAGGCCTACAATGAGCAGTTCTTC.

This clonotype was seen once. The CDR3 loop reads CASSPGGVRYGYTF. CDR3 DNA: TGCGCCAGCAGCCCCGGGGGGGTGCGCTATGGCTACACCTTC. The rearrangement links TRBV5-1 to TRBJ1-2, with a tentative D call TRBD1 (5 bases). The germline V gene has CDR1 SGHRS and CDR2 YFSETQ. Trimming stripped 4 bases from V and 4 bases from J, with 14 bases between. The CDR3 runs 14 residues.